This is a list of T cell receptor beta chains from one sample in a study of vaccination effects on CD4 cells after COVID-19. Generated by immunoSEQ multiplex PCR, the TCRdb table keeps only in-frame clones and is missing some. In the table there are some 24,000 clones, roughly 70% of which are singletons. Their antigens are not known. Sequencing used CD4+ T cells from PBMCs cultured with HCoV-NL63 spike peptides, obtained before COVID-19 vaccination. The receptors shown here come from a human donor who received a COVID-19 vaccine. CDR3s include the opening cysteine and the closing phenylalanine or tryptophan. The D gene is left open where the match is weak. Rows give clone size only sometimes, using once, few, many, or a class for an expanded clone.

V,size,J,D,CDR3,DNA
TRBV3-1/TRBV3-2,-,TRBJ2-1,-,CASKGDANEQFF,TGTGCCAGCAAGGGCGATGCCAATGAGCAGTTCTTC
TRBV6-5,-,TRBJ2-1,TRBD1,CASSKTGTGNNEQFF,TGTGCCAGCAGTAAGACCGGGACAGGGAACAATGAGCAGTTCTTC
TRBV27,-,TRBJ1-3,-,CASREGSGNTIYF,TGTGCCAGCAGGGAGGGATCTGGAAACACCATATATTTT
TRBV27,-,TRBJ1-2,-,CASSVAGVGYGYTF,TGTGCCAGCAGTGTAGCTGGGGTAGGGTATGGCTACACCTTC
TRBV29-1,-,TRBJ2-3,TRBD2,CSARLGGGPDTQYF,TGCAGCGCTAGGCTGGGCGGGGGGCCAGATACGCAGTATTTT
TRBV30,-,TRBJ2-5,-,CAWSYSTSETQYF,TGTGCCTGGAGTTACTCTACCTCAGAGACCCAGTACTTC
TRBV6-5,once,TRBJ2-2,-,CASSRDHRGGELFF,TGTGCCAGCAGCCGGGACCACCGGGGCGGGGAGCTGTTTTTT
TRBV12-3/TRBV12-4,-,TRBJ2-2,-,CASSSEIGELFF,TGTGCCAGCAGTTCCGAGATCGGGGAGCTGTTTTTT
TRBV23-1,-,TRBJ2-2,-,CASSQSRGQVTGELFF,TGCGCCAGCAGTCAATCTAGGGGCCAAGTCACCGGGGAGCTGTTTTTT
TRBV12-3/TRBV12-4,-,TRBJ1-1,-,CASSLGNRAFF,TGTGCCAGCAGTTTAGGGAATAGAGCTTTCTTT
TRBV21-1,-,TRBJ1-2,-,CASLWTGGGYTF,TGTGCCAGCCTATGGACCGGAGGTGGCTACACCTTC
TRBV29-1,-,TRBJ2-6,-,CSVDDSLSGANVLTF,TGCAGCGTTGACGACAGCCTCTCTGGGGCCAACGTCCTGACTTTC
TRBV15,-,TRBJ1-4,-,CATSRQTPGPNEKLFF,TGTGCCACCAGCAGACAAACCCCGGGACCTAATGAAAAACTGTTTTTT
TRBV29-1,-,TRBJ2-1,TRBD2,CSVEDRASGSQGEQFF,TGCAGCGTTGAAGATCGTGCTAGCGGGAGCCAGGGTGAGCAGTTCTTC
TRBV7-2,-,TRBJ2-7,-,CASRSYLGGTYEQYF,TGTGCCAGCAGATCTTACTTGGGGGGCACCTACGAGCAGTACTTC
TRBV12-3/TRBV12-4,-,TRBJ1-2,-,CASSLAGPYGYTF,TGTGCCAGCAGTTTAGCGGGGCCATATGGCTACACCTTC
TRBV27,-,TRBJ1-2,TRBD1,CASSLGGPGTDVTNYGYTF,TGTGCCAGCAGTTTAGGGGGGCCCGGGACAGATGTAACTAACTATGGCTACACCTTC
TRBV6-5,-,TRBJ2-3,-,CASSYSAGRGDTQYF,TGTGCCAGCAGTTACTCGGCTGGGAGGGGGGATACGCAGTATTTT
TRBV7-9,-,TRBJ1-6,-,CASRPRQDTRWNSPLHF,TGTGCCAGCAGACCTCGACAGGACACGAGATGGAATTCACCCCTCCACTTT
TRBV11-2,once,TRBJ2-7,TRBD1,CASSWDRVGEQYF,TGTGCCAGCAGCTGGGACAGGGTGGGGGAGCAGTACTTC
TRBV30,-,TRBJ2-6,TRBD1,CAWNIRGITGGTNVLTF,TGTGCCTGGAACATACGAGGGATCACAGGGGGCACCAACGTCCTGACTTTC
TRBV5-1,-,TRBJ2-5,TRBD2,CASRGAGGNQETQYF,TGCGCCAGCAGGGGAGCGGGAGGTAACCAAGAGACCCAGTACTTC
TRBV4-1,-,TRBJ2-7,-,CASSQAVRGSAPYEQYF,TGCGCCAGCAGCCAAGCGGTACGAGGGAGTGCCCCCTACGAGCAGTACTTC
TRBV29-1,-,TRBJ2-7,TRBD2,CSVKTSGSYEQYF,TGCAGCGTTAAGACTAGCGGGTCCTACGAGCAGTACTTC
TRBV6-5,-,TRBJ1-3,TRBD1,CASSSRQGIPGNTIYF,TGTGCCAGCAGTTCAAGACAGGGAATTCCTGGAAACACCATATATTTT
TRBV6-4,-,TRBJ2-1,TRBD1,CASSDSPGQGLHEQFF,TGTGCCAGCAGTGACTCACCGGGACAGGGGTTGCATGAGCAGTTCTTC